The present T cell receptor beta chain was sequenced within a study of immune cell composition in non-small cell lung cancer. Whole-study results and caveats: Clones >0.5% enriched in tumour were rarer in adenocarcinoma (roughly 35%) than squamous (approximately 75%).

Normal lung was taken at the farthest possible site, at least 3 cm from tumour. TCRdb's table, derived via immunoSEQ multiplex PCR, lists solely in-frame clones and lacks some. In the table there are roughly 2,800 clones, about three quarters of which are singletons. About this clone itself: Its target is unknown.

This TCR came from a human donor with non-small cell lung cancer. The sequenced material came from non-adjacent lung tissue.

Here the CDR3 reads CAWSANRGSGETQYF. The CDR3 bases are TGTGCCTGGAGTGCAAACAGGGGGTCTGGAGAGACCCAGTACTTC. V is TRBV30 and J is TRBJ2-5, with 8 bases matching TRBD1. The J segment lost 4 bases and the V segment lost 1 base, leaving 8 bases of the junction unmatched. The CDR3 extends over 15 amino acids. Germline V gene lookup returns CDR1 GTSNPN and CDR2 SVGIG (reference sequence).